Here is one T cell receptor beta chain with its context. Antigen specificity is unknown. Between the trimmed V and J ends, which lost 5 bases and 4 bases, there was a span of 17 bases. Germline CDR1 and CDR2: LNHNV and YYDKDF (reference sequence). The CDR3 loop spans 15 amino acids. The entry originates in a study of PD-1 blockade in mismatch repair-deficient tumors. The repertoire was sequenced with immunoSEQ multiplex PCR; TCRdb's copy has only in-frame clones and lacks some. This table holds about 63,000 clones, around 88% found once. General observations from the study: Tumor-resident clones, often absent from pretreatment blood, expanded after pembrolizumab and then contracted.

This chain connects TRBV15 to TRBJ1-2, with D tentatively TRBD1 (5 bases). The material sequenced was peripheral blood, taken 52 weeks after starting pembrolizumab. The sequence derives from an adult with mismatch repair-deficient cancer. In DNA form, the CDR3 reads TGTGCCACCAGCCGAAGGGGACTGAATTCCTATGGCTACACCTTC. Translating it yields CATSRRGLNSYGYTF. The whole variable domain, remainder taken from reference TRBV15 and TRBJ1-2, is DAMVIQNPRYQVTQFGKPVTLSCSQTLNHNVMYWYQQKSSQAPKLLFHYYDKDFNNEADTPDNFQSRRPNTSFCFLDIRSPGLGDTAMYLCATSRRGLNSYGYTFGSGTRLTVV.